These T cell receptor beta chains were read from a single sample in a study of T cell repertoires in cytomegalovirus infection. Each CDR3 protein is one row after TCRdb ran MiXCR on the reads. In the table there are about 920,000 distinct CDR3 sequences, less than 35% of which are singletons. These receptors lack a known antigen. The sequencing used cultured CD8+ T cells from PBMCs, collected from culture after CMV antigen stimulation. The source is a human donor in good health (CMV status not recorded). Some clones in this sample may be carry-over from other donors' samples. Each CDR3 is given with its conserved first and last residue. A D gene is named only where the DNA matches it firmly. Where a row states a size, it is once, few, many or the class of an expanded clone; other rows omit it.

d_call: -
j_call: TRBJ1-1
clone_size: few
v_call: TRBV12-3/TRBV12-4
cdr3_length: 13
cdr3_nt: TGTGCCACTGCCGGGGAGGTAAACACTGAAGCTTTCTTT
cdr3_aa: CATAGEVNTEAFF

d_call: TRBD1
j_call: TRBJ2-2
clone_size: few
v_call: TRBV10-1
cdr3_length: 15
cdr3_nt: TGCGCCAGCAGTGAAGGGACAGCGAACACCGGGGAGCTGTTTTTT
cdr3_aa: CASSEGTANTGELFF

d_call: TRBD2
j_call: TRBJ2-7
clone_size: -
v_call: TRBV6-6
cdr3_length: 15
cdr3_nt: TGTGCCAGCAGTCACCTAGCGGGGGCATCCTACGAGCAGTACTTC
cdr3_aa: CASSHLAGASYEQYF

d_call: -
j_call: TRBJ1-6
clone_size: -
v_call: TRBV5-6
cdr3_length: 15
cdr3_nt: TGTGCCAGCAGCTTGCAAGGACCCAGGAACTCACCCCTCCACTTT
cdr3_aa: CASSLQGPRNSPLHF

d_call: TRBD2
j_call: TRBJ2-5
clone_size: -
v_call: TRBV6-5
cdr3_length: 14
cdr3_nt: TGTGCCAGCAGCGGTAGCGGGGGACAAGAGACCCAGTACTTC
cdr3_aa: CASSGSGGQETQYF

d_call: -
j_call: TRBJ2-5
clone_size: few
v_call: TRBV27
cdr3_length: 14
cdr3_nt: TGTGCCAGCAGTTCAAGTTTTGGGGGGGAGACCCAGTACTTC
cdr3_aa: CASSSSFGGETQYF

d_call: -
j_call: TRBJ1-1
clone_size: many
v_call: TRBV7-9
cdr3_length: 13
cdr3_nt: TGTGCCAGCAGCTTAGAGGTCCGGGGTCCGGCTTTCTTT
cdr3_aa: CASSLEVRGPAFF

d_call: TRBD2
j_call: TRBJ2-1
clone_size: few
v_call: TRBV15
cdr3_length: 14
cdr3_nt: TGTGCCACCAGCAGAGAGGGGGGGAGTGGTGAGCAGTTCTTC
cdr3_aa: CATSREGGSGEQFF

d_call: -
j_call: TRBJ2-5
clone_size: few
v_call: TRBV27
cdr3_length: 15
cdr3_nt: TGTGCCAGCAGCCCCGACCCGGGAATCGGAGAGACCCAGTACTTC
cdr3_aa: CASSPDPGIGETQYF

d_call: -
j_call: TRBJ2-1
clone_size: once
v_call: TRBV5-6
cdr3_length: 14
cdr3_nt: TGTGCCAGCAGCGCCGGGACCTTGAGGGTTGAGCAGTTCTTC
cdr3_aa: CASSAGTLRVEQFF

d_call: -
j_call: TRBJ2-7
clone_size: -
v_call: TRBV19
cdr3_length: 14
cdr3_nt: TGTGCCAGTAGTATAGTGGGATCGAACTACGAGCAGTACTTC
cdr3_aa: CASSIVGSNYEQYF

d_call: -
j_call: TRBJ2-2
clone_size: -
v_call: TRBV13
cdr3_length: 13
cdr3_nt: TGTGCCAGCAGCGCGGAGAACACCGGGGAGCTGTTTTTT
cdr3_aa: CASSAENTGELFF

d_call: -
j_call: TRBJ2-2
clone_size: -
v_call: TRBV9
cdr3_length: 20
cdr3_nt: TGTGCCAGCAGCGTATCACTTAGGGAGGGGGGGTCCCCGAACACCGGGGAGCTGTTTTTT
cdr3_aa: CASSVSLREGGSPNTGELFF

d_call: -
j_call: TRBJ2-2
clone_size: few
v_call: TRBV7-6
cdr3_length: 14
cdr3_nt: TGTGCCAGCCAAACAGGGTTAGGAACCGGGGAGCTGTTTTTT
cdr3_aa: CASQTGLGTGELFF

d_call: -
j_call: TRBJ1-5
clone_size: once
v_call: TRBV28
cdr3_length: 16
cdr3_nt: TGTGCCAGCAGTGGATTAACCGGGACGGACAATCAGCCCCAGCATTTT
cdr3_aa: CASSGLTGTDNQPQHF

d_call: -
j_call: TRBJ1-4
clone_size: -
v_call: TRBV29-1
cdr3_length: 14
cdr3_nt: TGCAGCGCCCGAGGTGGGGACGCTAATGAAAAACTGTTTTTT
cdr3_aa: CSARGGDANEKLFF

d_call: -
j_call: TRBJ2-1
clone_size: -
v_call: TRBV15
cdr3_length: 13
cdr3_nt: TGTGCCACCAGCAGAGTCAGAAATCATGAGCAGTTCTTC
cdr3_aa: CATSRVRNHEQFF

d_call: -
j_call: TRBJ1-5
clone_size: -
v_call: TRBV2
cdr3_length: 14
cdr3_nt: TGTGCCAGCAGTGAAGCCCCGATCTATCAGCCCCAGCATTTT
cdr3_aa: CASSEAPIYQPQHF

d_call: -
j_call: TRBJ1-2
clone_size: -
v_call: TRBV14
cdr3_length: 14
cdr3_nt: TGTGCCAGCAGCCAAGGATCAGACAACTATGGCTACACCTTC
cdr3_aa: CASSQGSDNYGYTF

d_call: TRBD2
j_call: TRBJ2-1
clone_size: -
v_call: TRBV7-9
cdr3_length: 17
cdr3_nt: TGTGCCAGCAGCTTATTAAGGGCGGGGGTAACCTACAATGAGCAGTTCTTC
cdr3_aa: CASSLLRAGVTYNEQFF

d_call: -
j_call: TRBJ1-5
clone_size: few
v_call: TRBV7-6
cdr3_length: 15
cdr3_nt: TGTGCCAGCAGCTCCCAACAGGGTATGCTTCAGCCCCAGCATTTT
cdr3_aa: CASSSQQGMLQPQHF

d_call: -
j_call: TRBJ2-1
clone_size: many
v_call: TRBV7-8
cdr3_length: 16
cdr3_nt: TGTGCCAGCAGCTTTGGGGGGGGGCAGAGATACAATGAGCAGTTCTTC
cdr3_aa: CASSFGGGQRYNEQFF

d_call: -
j_call: TRBJ1-2
clone_size: -
v_call: TRBV2
cdr3_length: 10
cdr3_nt: TGTGCTACCCTCCAGAATGGCTACACCTTC
cdr3_aa: CATLQNGYTF

d_call: -
j_call: TRBJ1-6
clone_size: few
v_call: TRBV7-8
cdr3_length: 15
cdr3_nt: TGTGCCAGCAGCAACACTGAGGGGTATAATTCACCCCTCCACTTT
cdr3_aa: CASSNTEGYNSPLHF

d_call: -
j_call: TRBJ2-2
clone_size: -
v_call: TRBV7-7
cdr3_length: 15
cdr3_nt: TGTGCTAGCAGCCCCAGGTTGGGGGCCGGCGGGGAGCTGTTTTTT
cdr3_aa: CASSPRLGAGGELFF

d_call: -
j_call: TRBJ2-2
clone_size: -
v_call: TRBV6-5
cdr3_length: 16
cdr3_nt: TGTGCCAGCGGTTTTACAGGGAGAGCGAACACCGGGGAGCTGTTTTTT
cdr3_aa: CASGFTGRANTGELFF

d_call: -
j_call: TRBJ1-1
clone_size: many
v_call: TRBV6-1
cdr3_length: 11
cdr3_nt: TGTGCCAGCAGCGAGGGGTCTGAAGCTTTCTTT
cdr3_aa: CASSEGSEAFF

d_call: -
j_call: TRBJ2-1
clone_size: many
v_call: TRBV7-8
cdr3_length: 13
cdr3_nt: TGTGCCAGCAGCTTAGCGCGGGGCGATGAGCAGTTCTTC
cdr3_aa: CASSLARGDEQFF

d_call: -
j_call: TRBJ1-5
clone_size: few
v_call: TRBV7-6
cdr3_length: 17
cdr3_nt: TGTGCCAGCAGCTTACTTTCCGCGGATGTCTATAATCAGCCCCAGCATTTT
cdr3_aa: CASSLLSADVYNQPQHF

d_call: -
j_call: TRBJ1-5
clone_size: -
v_call: TRBV6-6
cdr3_length: 14
cdr3_nt: TGTGCCAGCAGTTACCCCGGTACGGATCAGCCCCAGCATTTT
cdr3_aa: CASSYPGTDQPQHF

d_call: TRBD2
j_call: TRBJ2-1
clone_size: many
v_call: TRBV7-2
cdr3_length: 18
cdr3_nt: TGTGCCAGCAGCTTAATCGGGCGGGGGGGCTATACCTACAATGAGCAGTTCTTC
cdr3_aa: CASSLIGRGGYTYNEQFF

d_call: -
j_call: TRBJ1-2
clone_size: -
v_call: TRBV2
cdr3_length: 14
cdr3_nt: TGTGCCAGCAGTGAAGTCAGATATTCTCTTGGCTACACCTTC
cdr3_aa: CASSEVRYSLGYTF

d_call: -
j_call: TRBJ2-1
clone_size: -
v_call: TRBV14
cdr3_length: 13
cdr3_nt: TGTGCCAGCAGCCAAGTCAATTACAATGAGCAGTTCTTC
cdr3_aa: CASSQVNYNEQFF

d_call: -
j_call: TRBJ1-1
clone_size: -
v_call: TRBV19
cdr3_length: 17
cdr3_nt: TGTGCCAGTAGTATAGTGCCCCTGGGTTCTGCGGGCAATGAAGCTTTCTTT
cdr3_aa: CASSIVPLGSAGNEAFF

d_call: -
j_call: TRBJ1-4
clone_size: -
v_call: TRBV27
cdr3_length: 13
cdr3_nt: TGTGCCAGCTTTGGGGGTAATAATGAAAAACTGTTTTTT
cdr3_aa: CASFGGNNEKLFF

d_call: -
j_call: TRBJ2-3
clone_size: -
v_call: TRBV4-1
cdr3_length: 17
cdr3_nt: TGCGCCAGCAGCCCCCAGGAGGGAACACTGAACACAGATACGCAGTATTTT
cdr3_aa: CASSPQEGTLNTDTQYF

d_call: -
j_call: TRBJ1-5
clone_size: -
v_call: TRBV11-2
cdr3_length: 16
cdr3_nt: TGTGCCAGCAGCTCTAACGGAAGGAGTTCCAATCAGCCCCAGCATTTT
cdr3_aa: CASSSNGRSSNQPQHF

d_call: -
j_call: TRBJ1-4
clone_size: -
v_call: TRBV28
cdr3_length: 15
cdr3_nt: TGTGCCAGCAGACTGGACCGACAGTGGAATGAAAAACTGTTTTTT
cdr3_aa: CASRLDRQWNEKLFF

d_call: -
j_call: TRBJ1-3
clone_size: -
v_call: TRBV12-3/TRBV12-4
cdr3_length: 14
cdr3_nt: TGTGCCAGCAGTTATACGGCCTCTGGAAACACCATATATTTT
cdr3_aa: CASSYTASGNTIYF

d_call: -
j_call: TRBJ1-3
clone_size: -
v_call: TRBV7-9
cdr3_length: 12
cdr3_nt: TGTGCCAGCACCTTCTCTGGAAACACCATATATTTT
cdr3_aa: CASTFSGNTIYF

d_call: -
j_call: TRBJ1-2
clone_size: once
v_call: TRBV2
cdr3_length: 14
cdr3_nt: TGTGCCAGCAGGGAGACCCCATCAAGGGGTGGCTACACCTTC
cdr3_aa: CASRETPSRGGYTF

d_call: -
j_call: TRBJ2-5
clone_size: few
v_call: TRBV6-6
cdr3_length: 13
cdr3_nt: TGTGCCAGCAGGCTACCTTCTGAAGAGACCCAGTACTTC
cdr3_aa: CASRLPSEETQYF

d_call: -
j_call: TRBJ2-4
clone_size: many
v_call: TRBV7-9
cdr3_length: 16
cdr3_nt: TGTGCCAGCAGCTTTCCGCGGGGGCCTGAGGGAAACATTCAGTACTTC
cdr3_aa: CASSFPRGPEGNIQYF

d_call: TRBD1
j_call: TRBJ1-2
clone_size: many
v_call: TRBV7-2
cdr3_length: 15
cdr3_nt: TGTGCCAGCAGCTTAGTGGAGGGGGCGAACTATGGCTACACCTTC
cdr3_aa: CASSLVEGANYGYTF

d_call: TRBD1
j_call: TRBJ2-2
clone_size: few
v_call: TRBV7-9
cdr3_length: 16
cdr3_nt: TGTGCCAGCAGCTTTTCCGGGACAGGTTACACCGGGGAGCTGTTTTTT
cdr3_aa: CASSFSGTGYTGELFF

d_call: -
j_call: TRBJ1-2
clone_size: few
v_call: TRBV7-6
cdr3_length: 13
cdr3_nt: TGTGCCAGCAGCTTAGATTATTGGGAAGGCTACACCTTC
cdr3_aa: CASSLDYWEGYTF

d_call: -
j_call: TRBJ2-1
clone_size: few
v_call: TRBV7-9
cdr3_length: 14
cdr3_nt: TGTGCCAGCAGACCTCCGACTGGCTACAATGAGCAGTTCTTC
cdr3_aa: CASRPPTGYNEQFF

d_call: TRBD1
j_call: TRBJ1-4
clone_size: -
v_call: TRBV11-2
cdr3_length: 17
cdr3_nt: TGTGCCAGCAGCTTAGGATCTCGGGACAGGGAGAATAAATGGCTGTTTTTT
cdr3_aa: CASSLGSRDRENKWLFF

d_call: TRBD1
j_call: TRBJ1-2
clone_size: few
v_call: TRBV7-9
cdr3_length: 16
cdr3_nt: TGTGCCAGCAGCTTAGCCAGGGACAGCGGTCGGAATGGCTACACCTTC
cdr3_aa: CASSLARDSGRNGYTF

d_call: -
j_call: TRBJ2-1
clone_size: few
v_call: TRBV10-2
cdr3_length: 13
cdr3_nt: TGCGCCGGCTCCGGGACTGGCTACAATGAGCAGTTCTTC
cdr3_aa: CAGSGTGYNEQFF

d_call: -
j_call: TRBJ2-5
clone_size: -
v_call: TRBV7-9
cdr3_length: 13
cdr3_nt: TGTGCCAGCAGTCTTTTCGAGTTGAAGACCCAGTACTTC
cdr3_aa: CASSLFELKTQYF

d_call: TRBD1
j_call: TRBJ2-1
clone_size: -
v_call: TRBV27
cdr3_length: 14
cdr3_nt: TGTGCCAGCAGTTTAAACAGGGGGCTAAATGAGCAGTTCTTC
cdr3_aa: CASSLNRGLNEQFF

d_call: -
j_call: TRBJ2-4
clone_size: -
v_call: TRBV9
cdr3_length: 15
cdr3_nt: TGTGCCAGCAGCGTAAAGGCTCTAGCCAAAAACATTCAGTACTTC
cdr3_aa: CASSVKALAKNIQYF